The rows below give T cell receptor beta chains drawn from one sample of a study of early stage breast cancer tumors. The method was immunoSEQ multiplex PCR; TCRdb's version includes in-frame clones alone and lacks a portion of them. Of 30,000 to 40,000 clones detected, 65% to 75% appear once; the ten largest clones hold roughly 7%. Sample: blood. These receptors were obtained from a person in their 60s with breast cancer. Each CDR3 is given with its conserved first and last residue. The order of the fields is CDR3 protein, CDR3 DNA, clone size, D gene, V gene, J gene. The D gene is left open where the match is weak. Where a row states a size, it is once, few, many or the class of an expanded clone; other rows omit it.

cdr3_aa: CASSLLGARVNTEAFF; cdr3_nt: TGTGCCAGCAGCTTGTTGGGGGCTCGGGTGAACACTGAAGCTTTCTTT; clone_size: .; d_call: .; v_call: TRBV5-4; j_call: TRBJ1-1
cdr3_aa: CASSSRQGAYEQYF; cdr3_nt: TGCGCCAGCAGCTCACGACAGGGGGCCTACGAGCAGTACTTC; clone_size: few; d_call: TRBD1; v_call: TRBV5-1; j_call: TRBJ2-7
cdr3_aa: CASSPPGQFYGNTIYF; cdr3_nt: TGTGCCAGCAGCCCCCCGGGTCAATTTTACGGAAACACCATATATTTT; clone_size: .; d_call: .; v_call: TRBV7-2; j_call: TRBJ1-3
cdr3_aa: CASSLSNARYNEQFF; cdr3_nt: TGCGCCAGCAGCTTGTCGAACGCTCGTTACAATGAGCAGTTCTTC; clone_size: .; d_call: .; v_call: TRBV5-1; j_call: TRBJ2-1
cdr3_aa: CASRWTGDGYTF; cdr3_nt: TGTGCCAGCAGGTGGACAGGGGATGGCTACACCTTC; clone_size: .; d_call: TRBD1; v_call: TRBV2; j_call: TRBJ1-2
cdr3_aa: CASSSGTGRADTQYF; cdr3_nt: TGTGCCAGCAGCTCCGGGACAGGGAGGGCAGATACGCAGTATTTT; clone_size: .; d_call: TRBD1; v_call: TRBV7-9; j_call: TRBJ2-3
cdr3_aa: CASTRWASGQETQYF; cdr3_nt: TGTGCCAGCACCCGGTGGGCTAGCGGACAAGAGACCCAGTACTTC; clone_size: .; d_call: TRBD2; v_call: TRBV28; j_call: TRBJ2-5
cdr3_aa: CASSRITGNTEAFF; cdr3_nt: TGTGCCAGCAGTCGGATAACAGGGAACACTGAAGCTTTCTTT; clone_size: .; d_call: .; v_call: TRBV6-1; j_call: TRBJ1-1
cdr3_aa: CASSEVAGEVDTQYF; cdr3_nt: TGTGCCAGCAGTGAAGTCGCGGGAGAGGTAGATACGCAGTATTTT; clone_size: once; d_call: TRBD2; v_call: TRBV6-1; j_call: TRBJ2-3
cdr3_aa: CASSLHQGQPQHF; cdr3_nt: TGTGCCAGTAGTTTACATCAAGGTCAGCCCCAGCATTTT; clone_size: .; d_call: .; v_call: TRBV19; j_call: TRBJ1-5
cdr3_aa: CASSPGTGPYEQYF; cdr3_nt: TGTGCCAGCAGCCCAGGGACAGGACCTTACGAGCAGTACTTC; clone_size: .; d_call: TRBD1; v_call: TRBV7-9; j_call: TRBJ2-7
cdr3_aa: CASSLGGGARTDTQYF; cdr3_nt: TGCGCCAGCAGCTTGGGAGGGGGCGCCCGCACAGATACGCAGTATTTT; clone_size: .; d_call: TRBD1; v_call: TRBV5-1; j_call: TRBJ2-3
cdr3_aa: CASRGAGTYNEQFF; cdr3_nt: TGTGCCAGCAGGGGAGCGGGGACCTACAATGAGCAGTTCTTC; clone_size: few; d_call: TRBD2; v_call: TRBV2; j_call: TRBJ2-1
cdr3_aa: CASRTGTGVLETQYF; cdr3_nt: TGTGCCAGCAGAACCGGGACAGGGGTGTTGGAGACCCAGTACTTC; clone_size: .; d_call: TRBD1; v_call: TRBV7-9; j_call: TRBJ2-5
cdr3_aa: CASSQETATSYEQYF; cdr3_nt: TGTGCCAGCAGCCAGGAAACAGCCACGTCCTACGAGCAGTACTTC; clone_size: .; d_call: .; v_call: TRBV7-8; j_call: TRBJ2-7
cdr3_aa: CASSSTGAQFF; cdr3_nt: TGTGCCAGCAGCTCGACAGGGGCGCAGTTCTTC; clone_size: .; d_call: TRBD1; v_call: TRBV27; j_call: TRBJ2-1
cdr3_aa: CASSLGTVGQPQHF; cdr3_nt: TGCGCCAGCAGCTTGGGTACAGTTGGTCAGCCCCAGCATTTT; clone_size: .; d_call: .; v_call: TRBV5-1; j_call: TRBJ1-5
cdr3_aa: CASSPQSRQAEAFF; cdr3_nt: TGTGCCAGCTCACCACAGTCGCGACAGGCTGAAGCTTTCTTT; clone_size: few; d_call: .; v_call: TRBV18; j_call: TRBJ1-1
cdr3_aa: CASSLDTNTEAFF; cdr3_nt: TGTGCCAGCAGCTTAGACACCAACACTGAAGCTTTCTTT; clone_size: .; d_call: .; v_call: TRBV7-6; j_call: TRBJ1-1
cdr3_aa: CASSIPVAGGEQYF; cdr3_nt: TGTGCCAGTAGTATCCCGGTAGCGGGAGGCGAGCAGTACTTC; clone_size: .; d_call: TRBD2; v_call: TRBV19; j_call: TRBJ2-7
cdr3_aa: CASSKQGAGQPQHF; cdr3_nt: TGTGCCAGTAGTAAACAGGGGGCTGGGCAGCCCCAGCATTTT; clone_size: .; d_call: TRBD1; v_call: TRBV19; j_call: TRBJ1-5
cdr3_aa: CASSEGRWTEAFF; cdr3_nt: TGTGCCAGCAGTGAAGGGCGGTGGACTGAAGCTTTCTTT; clone_size: few; d_call: .; v_call: TRBV6-1; j_call: TRBJ1-1
cdr3_aa: CASSSGLGGYTF; cdr3_nt: TGTGCCAGCTCCTCGGGGCTCGGGGGCTACACCTTC; clone_size: few; d_call: .; v_call: TRBV9; j_call: TRBJ1-2
cdr3_aa: CASRGLHGNTEAFF; cdr3_nt: TGTGCCAGCAGGGGCCTACATGGGAACACTGAAGCTTTCTTT; clone_size: .; d_call: .; v_call: TRBV6-5; j_call: TRBJ1-1
cdr3_aa: CARSLAVGRDRGHGNTIYF; cdr3_nt: TGTGCCAGAAGCTTGGCAGTAGGCCGGGACAGGGGGCACGGAAACACCATATATTTT; clone_size: .; d_call: TRBD1; v_call: TRBV5-3; j_call: TRBJ1-3
cdr3_aa: CASSSSESTNEKLFF; cdr3_nt: TGTGCCAGCAGTTCCTCGGAGAGTACTAATGAAAAACTGTTTTTT; clone_size: .; d_call: .; v_call: TRBV6-5; j_call: TRBJ1-4
cdr3_aa: CASSGLKTGVYEQYF; cdr3_nt: TGTGCCAGCTCAGGTTTGAAGACAGGGGTCTACGAGCAGTACTTC; clone_size: .; d_call: TRBD1; v_call: TRBV6-1; j_call: TRBJ2-7
cdr3_aa: CASSFGGPENIQYF; cdr3_nt: TGTGCCAGCAGCTTTGGAGGGCCTGAAAACATTCAGTACTTC; clone_size: .; d_call: .; v_call: TRBV7-8; j_call: TRBJ2-4
cdr3_aa: CASSRLGQGATDTQYF; cdr3_nt: TGTGCCAGCAGTCGCCTTGGACAGGGGGCAACAGATACGCAGTATTTT; clone_size: .; d_call: TRBD1; v_call: TRBV2; j_call: TRBJ2-3
cdr3_aa: CATSRDQAVYYEQYF; cdr3_nt: TGTGCCACCAGCAGAGATCAAGCCGTCTACTACGAGCAGTACTTC; clone_size: .; d_call: .; v_call: TRBV15; j_call: TRBJ2-7
cdr3_aa: CASSIGQVVDQPQHF; cdr3_nt: TGCGCCAGCAGTATCGGACAGGTCGTAGATCAGCCCCAGCATTTT; clone_size: .; d_call: TRBD1; v_call: TRBV23-1; j_call: TRBJ1-5
cdr3_aa: CASSRSDSYEQYF; cdr3_nt: TGTGCCAGTAGTAGGTCGGACTCCTACGAGCAGTACTTC; clone_size: .; d_call: .; v_call: TRBV19; j_call: TRBJ2-7